This T cell receptor beta chain was sequenced during a study of cytomegalovirus exposure and HLA in healthy donors. Study-level points and caveats: 164 TCR beta chains were listed as cytomegalovirus-associated. Some highly shared sequence variants likely arose as a pipeline artifact. Despite most TCR sequences being rare, some public TCRs occurred in many donors.

A multiplex PCR was run with 60 Vbeta primers and 13 Jbeta primers. Here immunoSEQ multiplex PCR was the method, and the copy in TCRdb shows in-frame clones only, minus some. The sample shows approximately 210,000 clones, more than 60% of them seen only once. The V and J ends lost 2 bases and 3 bases respectively, with 8 bases between them. Germline loops: CDR1 SGHDT, CDR2 YYEEEE. This CDR3 region has 14 residues. Points on this clone: Its antigen remains unidentified.

Donors sampled were nominally healthy, though unrecorded immune exposures were likely. This sequence joins TRBV5-6 and TRBJ1-4; D might be TRBD1 (5 bases). The TCR comes from a woman under 40 in good health and CMV-seropositive. The sample comprised PBMCs. CDR3: CASSFGQSNEKLFF. CDR3 coding DNA: TGTGCCAGCAGCTTCGGACAATCTAATGAAAAACTGTTTTTT.